The T cell receptor (beta chain) under discussion was sequenced for a study of cytomegalovirus exposure and HLA in healthy donors (dated by TCRdb to about 2017). Regarding the research as a whole: According to an earlier analysis of 550 to 750 of the donors, about 170 million T cells yielded approximately 120 million unique TCR beta sequences and approximately 300 Gb of sequence data. HLA typing covered class I and class II loci at four-digit resolution. Typing coverage varied by locus: about 629-630 donors for A, B, C, DRB1 and DQB1; approximately 560 for DQA1; about 590 for DPA1; approximately 490 for DPB1. A later genetic analysis used genome-wide SNP genotypes for about 60% of the roughly 670 donors, treating that subset as a discovery cohort. All discovery cohort repertoires had been generated on a single sequencing platform. Five DR-DQ haplotypes were treated as single units for association and clustering because of strong linkage in the cohort. An early release covering more than 500 HLA-typed donors comprised 250 to 350 gigabases of sequencing data and roughly 86 million unique TCR sequences. Donor age, sex, ethnicity and CMV serostatus were compiled together with the repertoire data. The later analysis used no new phenotypic data to find candidate immune exposures, relying instead on TCR beta sequences and their occurrence across donors. To study patterns of TCR occurrence, a later analysis re-analyzed previously published TCR beta repertoires from around 660 donors and added high-resolution HLA genotyping. The study aimed to test whether cataloging public T cell receptors could reveal signatures of past pathogen exposure. A separate validation cohort of roughly 130 different subjects was used in addition to the 666-subject first cohort. To predict cytomegalovirus infection status, the study brought together high-throughput TCR immunosequencing, statistical association of individual TCRs with disease status, and machine learning. Using immunosequencing, the study profiled T cell repertoires from around 670 subjects and related those repertoires to cytomegalovirus serostatus. Of the roughly 400 genotyped donors, approximately 82% fell in the genetic ancestry cluster associated with self-reported Caucasian donors. In an earlier analysis of 500 to 650 of the donors, high-throughput TCR beta sequencing was used to judge whether each TCR beta V gene segment behaved as functional or pseudogenic. Among about 390 genotyped donors of the cohort, an average of 235,054 unique TCR beta nucleotide sequences were sequenced per donor, 15% to 20% of them non-productive.

The cohort was made up of roughly 670 healthy bone marrow donors. All cohort members were sampled while nominally healthy, although unrecorded immune exposures were likely present. The donor tested CMV seropositive and was one of the 289 seropositive cohort members. A peripheral blood sample was collected from each donor, and TCR beta sequencing was performed on peripheral blood mononuclear cells. The Qiagen DNeasy Blood Extraction Kit was used to extract genomic DNA from the blood cell samples. V loses 0 bases of germline sequence and J loses 13 bases, and the interval between the two ends is 21 bases. CDR3 length: 15 amino acids, cysteine to phenylalanine. Only the CDR3 DNA is retained, 45 bases long and in frame from the first base. The germline V gene sets CDR1 to SGHTA and CDR2 to FQGTGA. To prepare the library, the immunoSEQ multiplex PCR assay was applied. For the multiplex PCR, a mixture combining 60 forward primers for TCR Vbeta segments and 13 reverse primers for TCR Jbeta segments was used. Amplification of the CDR3 region of rearranged TCR beta genes was performed with a multiplex PCR assay on genomic DNA. The amplified TCR beta libraries were sequenced on the Illumina HiSeq System as 87-base-pair reads. As for the authors' bioinformatics: In a later analysis, tens of millions of unique TCR beta chains were counted across the 650 to 700 repertoires, and approximately 11 million of these chains were shared by at least two donors. A nearest-neighbor algorithm error-corrected the raw reads and collapsed the reads into unique sequences, merging closely related sequences to remove PCR and sequencing errors. To assign V, D and J gene segments, CDR3 sequences were aligned to IMGT reference sequences. For a sequence to be retained, a match of at least six nucleotides to both a V gene segment and a J gene segment was required. A rearrangement counted as productive if the CDR3 had no stop codons and remained in frame with V and J, and every other rearrangement counted as non-productive. Following IMGT convention, CDR3 was defined as the stretch from the second conserved V-encoded cysteine up to the conserved J-encoded phenylalanine. In an earlier analysis of approximately 500 of the donors, sequences lacking an unambiguous match to a single V gene segment were excluded. An earlier analysis of over 450 of the donors classified V segments as functional when productive rearrangements were above 56.7% and as segregating when the standard deviation between donors was above 5%. To diagnose cytomegalovirus status from the catalog of TCR beta chain sequences, a statistical classification framework was built. V and J gene assignment, in a later analysis, came from comparing TCR nucleotide sequences with IMGT/GENE-DB human TR gene sequences. In a later analysis, CDR3 sequences and most-parsimonious VDJ recombination scenarios were assigned using the TCRdist pipeline. In a later analysis, each TCR beta chain was defined by its CDR3 amino acid sequence together with its V-gene family, and reads without a unique V-gene family were excluded. To address suspected cross-contamination and a sequencing artifact, a later analysis removed 592 highly shared, low-generation-probability nucleotide sequences. In a later analysis, a clonal expansion index for each public chain was calculated from normalized within-repertoire ranks of inferred template counts. In a later analysis, generation probabilities were computed with a VDJ recombination model fitted to out-of-frame rearrangements, and the resulting probabilities were checked against IGoR. In a later analysis, hypergeometric tests were used to score TCR-TCR, TCR-HLA and TCR-CMV co-occurrence, with a repertoire-size bias correction applied to TCR pairs. In a later analysis, false discovery rates were estimated by permuting HLA or CMV assignments 20 times. In a later analysis, co-occurring TCRs were grouped using DBSCAN, and TCRdist sequence similarity was added for clustering within HLA-allele-positive subsets. For co-occurrence clustering, repertoires with fewer than 30,000 or more than 120,000 public chains were excluded, along with four to six repertoires with anomalous nucleotide sharing. As stored in TCRdb, this immuneACCESS dataset retains in-frame rearrangements with V and J assigned. A fraction of the clones does not appear; measured against another copy, unresolved V genes explain less than half of the discrepancy, and the remainder lacks a known reason. Clone size and the V and J calls come from that table; the DNA yielded D and trimming. Across this sample there are under 200,000 clones, with roughly 75% seen only once. Of the sample, 7.7% falls within the top ten clones.

Study-level results and caveats: In a later analysis, HLA-associated TCR beta chains were found to be more clonally expanded and to have lower generation probabilities than equally common non-associated chains. According to the authors, the approach could potentially be generalized to other disease states and immunological phenotypes. Immune exposure information for the cohort was limited to CMV serostatus. Several of the top co-occurrence clusters appeared to be linked to parvovirus B19, influenza, CMV and Epstein-Barr virus, according to a later analysis. Sequencing depth was assumed to be roughly uniform across donors in the presence/absence analyses, though that assumption may not hold. The cohort was sequenced for TCR beta chains only, and without alpha or paired-chain data the features that could be detected were limited. A cluster of highly shared sequence variants was judged likely to be a technical artifact of the sequencing pipeline. A further reported finding was that TCR beta sequences accurately predicted the HLA-A and HLA-B alleles for most subjects in the first cohort. A later analysis found that most CMV-associated TCR beta chains appeared HLA-restricted, with HLA associations seemingly driven largely by CMV exposure. Because HLA typing was unavailable for some donors at each locus, only the typed subset was used in association tests. About 15 rarely observed V segments, including chromosome 9 orphons, were excluded from the earlier analysis of approximately 600 of the donors because counts were too low. Specific HLA alleles were associated with 15,000 to 20,000 TCR beta sequences at a false discovery rate of 0.05 in a later analysis. A later genetic analysis associated a missense DCLRE1C variant with V-gene and J-gene trimming of TCR beta chains, and an independent cohort replicated the association. A later genetic analysis reported fewer N-insertions in productive TCRs among donors in an Asian-associated ancestry cluster than the roughly 700-donor mean. Linkage disequilibrium might explain the correlated functional status among segregating V segments, but an unknown experimental factor could not be excluded. In an earlier analysis of some 500 of the donors, most TCR beta V segments appeared in productive rearrangements about 87% or about 30% of the time, broadly matching IMGT annotations. In the study, 150 to 200 TCR beta chains were listed as associated with cytomegalovirus. While some public TCRs were present in many individuals, most TCR sequences turned up only very rarely across donors. Because the 87-base-pair reads could not distinguish some IMGT-functional V segments, including TRBV6-2 and TRBV6-3, those segments were excluded. A few of the identified cytomegalovirus-associated TCR beta chains were confirmed in vitro to be specific for cytomegalovirus antigens. When HLA alleles, especially DR and DQ, strongly co-occurred, attributing TCR associations to individual alleles was difficult. The classifier was reported to diagnose cytomegalovirus status with high specificity and sensitivity in both the original cohort and the validation cohort. In a later analysis, the rate of TCR association differed among HLA loci, with DRB1 alleles having the most associated TCRs and HLA-C alleles having the fewest.

This clone has more than one count but fewer than ten. What antigen it recognizes has not been identified. No much larger clone exists at a distance of one base, and base qualities are not known. The source of this sequence is a middle-aged woman in good health and CMV-seropositive. The sample taken for sequencing was PBMCs. The receptor chain draws on TRBV7-3 and TRBJ1-2; the D region possibly corresponds to TRBD1 (5 bases align). The DNA reads TGTGCCAGCAGCTTAACGCCAGACAGTGCCGCGGCCCGCACCTTC. This codes for CASSLTPDSAAARTF.